The present T cell receptor (beta chain) was sequenced within a study of cytomegalovirus exposure and HLA in healthy donors (dated by TCRdb to about 2017). General notes on the study: An earlier analysis of roughly 610 of the donors reported 250 to 300 Gb of sequence data and 117 million unique TCR beta sequences obtained from about 180 million T cells. An early release covering 500 to 750 HLA-typed donors comprised about 300 gigabases of sequencing data and 85 million to 100 million unique TCR sequences. The genetic ancestry cluster associated with self-reported Caucasian donors included roughly four fifths of the 398 genotyped donors. The study aimed to test whether signatures of past pathogen exposure could be identified by cataloging public T cell receptors. The study used immunosequencing to profile the T cell repertoires of 670 or so subjects and linked those repertoires to cytomegalovirus serostatus. In addition to the first cohort of 666 subjects, a separate validation cohort of under 150 different subjects was used. High-throughput TCR immunosequencing, statistical association of individual TCRs with disease status, and machine learning were combined to predict cytomegalovirus infection status. To study patterns of TCR occurrence, a later analysis re-analyzed previously published TCR beta repertoires from several hundred donors and added high-resolution HLA genotyping. The later analysis used no new phenotypic data to find candidate immune exposures, relying instead on TCR beta sequences and their occurrence across donors. An earlier analysis of fewer than 750 of the donors used high-throughput TCR beta sequencing to judge whether each TCR beta V gene segment behaved as functional or pseudogenic. Donor age, sex, ethnicity and CMV serostatus were compiled together with the repertoire data. A later genetic analysis took genome-wide SNP genotypes for 398 of the 666 donors and used that subset as a discovery cohort. All discovery cohort repertoires had been generated using a single sequencing platform. Both class I and class II loci were covered by HLA typing, at four-digit resolution. Typing coverage varied by locus: 629-630 donors for A, B, C, DRB1 and DQB1; around 560 for DQA1; over 600 for DPA1; 450 to 480 for DPB1. A few DR-DQ haplotypes were treated as single units for association and clustering because of strong linkage in the cohort. On average, around 240,000 unique TCR beta nucleotide sequences were sequenced per donor among some 430 genotyped donors of the cohort, with 15% to 20% of those sequences being non-productive. Study-level results and caveats: Most CMV-associated TCR beta chains appeared to be HLA-restricted in a later analysis, and the HLA associations seemed to be driven largely by CMV exposure. HLA typing was unavailable for some donors at each locus, so association tests used only the typed subset. A further reported finding was that TCR beta sequences accurately predicted the HLA-A and HLA-B alleles for most subjects in the first cohort. While some public TCRs were present in many individuals, most TCR sequences turned up only very rarely across donors. When HLA alleles, especially DR and DQ, strongly co-occurred, attributing TCR associations to individual alleles was difficult. For the cohort, immune exposure information was limited to CMV serostatus. A later genetic analysis reported fewer N-insertions in productive TCRs among donors in an Asian-associated ancestry cluster than the roughly 700-donor mean. An association between a missense DCLRE1C variant and V-gene and J-gene trimming of TCR beta chains was found in a later genetic analysis and replicated in an independent cohort. According to a later analysis, parvovirus B19, influenza, CMV and Epstein-Barr virus appeared linked to several top co-occurrence clusters. The sequencing pipeline was judged likely to have produced a cluster of highly shared sequence variants as a technical artifact. It was suggested by the authors that the approach could potentially be generalized to other disease states and immunological phenotypes. Specific HLA alleles were associated with 16,951 TCR beta sequences at a false discovery rate of 0.05 in a later analysis. According to a later analysis, TCR association rates differed among HLA loci, with DRB1 alleles showing the most associated TCRs and HLA-C alleles showing the fewest. In vitro tests confirmed that a few of the cytomegalovirus-associated TCR beta chains recognize cytomegalovirus antigens. A total of about 150 TCR beta chains were listed by the study as associated with cytomegalovirus. The cohort was sequenced for TCR beta chains only, and without alpha or paired-chain data the features that could be detected were limited. Linkage disequilibrium might explain the correlated functional status among segregating V segments, but an unknown experimental factor could not be ruled out. In an earlier analysis of over 550 of the donors, most TCR beta V segments were observed in productive rearrangements about 90% or about 30% of the time, broadly matching IMGT annotations. Presence/absence analyses assumed roughly uniform sequencing depth across donors, an assumption that may not hold. The earlier analysis of about 600 of the donors excluded approximately 17 rarely observed V segments, including chromosome 9 orphons, because counts were too low. Because the 87-base-pair reads could not distinguish some IMGT-functional V segments, including TRBV6-2 and TRBV6-3, those segments were excluded. A later analysis found that HLA-associated TCR beta chains were more clonally expanded and had lower generation probabilities than equally common non-associated chains. The classifier was reported to diagnose cytomegalovirus status with high specificity and sensitivity in both the original and validation cohorts.

This clone was observed a single time. It lacks a known antigen. No base-level quality is on record; no much larger clone is a single base apart. From its cysteine to its phenylalanine, the CDR3 spans 15 amino acids. Only the CDR3 part of the read is kept: 45 bases, read in frame from the first base. The germline V gene specifies MNHNS as CDR1 and SASEGT as CDR2. Germline trimming amounts to 11 bases on V and 1 base on J, with 8 as the count of junction bases outside the gene matches. The library was obtained by the immunoSEQ multiplex PCR assay. The multiplex PCR relied on a mix of 60 forward primers for TCR Vbeta segments and 13 reverse primers for TCR Jbeta segments. The CDR3 region of rearranged TCR beta genes was amplified from genomic DNA with a multiplex PCR assay. The Illumina HiSeq System was used to sequence the amplified TCR beta libraries as 87-base-pair reads. Under the source paper's analysis protocol: In a later analysis, some 80 million unique TCR beta chains were counted across the 690 or so repertoires, and roughly 10 million of these chains were shared by at least two donors. To remove PCR and sequencing errors, raw reads were error-corrected and collapsed into unique sequences using a nearest-neighbor algorithm that merged closely related sequences. V, D and J gene segments were assigned by aligning CDR3 sequences to IMGT reference sequences. For a sequence to be retained, at least a six-nucleotide match to both a V gene segment and a J gene segment was required. A rearrangement counted as productive if the CDR3 had no stop codons and remained in frame with V and J, and every other rearrangement counted as non-productive. CDR3 was defined according to IMGT convention as the region running from the second conserved V-encoded cysteine to the conserved J-encoded phenylalanine. In an earlier analysis of 550 to 650 of the donors, sequences lacking an unambiguous match to a single V gene segment were excluded. An earlier analysis of almost 600 of the donors classified V segments as functional when productive rearrangements were above 56.7% and as segregating when the standard deviation between donors was above 5%. A statistical classification framework was built for diagnosing cytomegalovirus status from the catalog of TCR beta chain sequences. A later analysis assigned V and J genes by comparing TCR nucleotide sequences with IMGT/GENE-DB human TR gene sequences. The TCRdist pipeline was used in a later analysis to assign CDR3 sequences and most-parsimonious VDJ recombination scenarios. A later analysis defined each TCR beta chain by its CDR3 amino acid sequence plus V-gene family, and excluded reads lacking a unique V-gene family. In a later analysis, 450 to 600 highly shared, low-generation-probability nucleotide sequences were removed to address suspected cross-contamination and a sequencing artifact. For each public chain, a later analysis derived a clonal expansion index from normalized ranks of inferred template counts within each repertoire. In a later analysis, generation probabilities were computed using a VDJ recombination model fitted to out-of-frame rearrangements, and the results were checked against IGoR. In a later analysis, hypergeometric tests were used to score TCR-TCR, TCR-HLA and TCR-CMV co-occurrence, with a repertoire-size bias correction applied to TCR pairs. In a later analysis, false discovery rates were estimated by permuting HLA or CMV assignments 20 times. In a later analysis, co-occurring TCRs were grouped with DBSCAN, and TCRdist sequence similarity was added when clustering was performed within HLA-allele-positive subsets. Repertoires with fewer than 30,000 or more than 120,000 public chains, plus five repertoires with anomalous nucleotide sharing, were excluded from co-occurrence clustering. TCRdb took this table from immuneACCESS and kept in-frame rearrangements with V and J called. Such tables lack part of the clones; where checked against another copy, unresolved V genes explain under half of the gap, and the rest is unexplained. The V and J calls and the clone size are those of that table, but D and trimming were determined from the DNA. This sample gives around 120,000 clones in total; approximately 80% of them show up just once. The top ten constitute roughly 4% of the sample.

The cohort comprised 666 healthy bone marrow donors. At the time of sampling, every cohort member was nominally healthy, though immune exposures that went unrecorded were likely present. The donor tested CMV seronegative and was one of the 352 seronegative cohort members. Each donor provided a peripheral blood sample, and peripheral blood mononuclear cells were used for TCR beta sequencing. The Qiagen DNeasy Blood Extraction Kit was used to extract genomic DNA from the blood cell samples. The origin of this receptor is a woman in her forties in good health and CMV-seronegative. Specimen: PBMCs. In this chain, TRBV6-1 is recombined with TRBJ2-3; 11 junctional bases match TRBD2. The CDR3 loop reads CAGGLLAGGTDTQYF. The nucleotides read TGTGCCGGAGGACTACTAGCGGGGGGCACAGATACGCAGTATTTT.